The rows below give T cell receptor beta chains drawn from one sample of a study of cytotoxic CD8 clonotypes in ibrutinib-treated CLL. Assay used: immunoSEQ multiplex PCR; TCRdb lists only in-frame clones, some missing. The table shows some 170,000 clones, with roughly 90% occurring only once. The sample consisted of PBMCs, taken at disease progression, from a patient treated with ibrutinib. The receptors stem from a human donor with chronic lymphocytic leukemia. Each CDR3 is given with its conserved first and last residue. Each record gives: clone size, D gene, J gene, V gene, CDR3 protein, CDR3 DNA. D genes are given only for firm matches. The size of a clone is reported for some rows only, either as once, few or many, or as a class for expanded clones.

. . TRBJ1-2 TRBV27 CASTSRGGAGGYTF TGTGCCAGCACCTCACGGGGGGGGGCTGGTGGCTACACCTTC
. . TRBJ2-1 TRBV9 CASSPGTSSYNEQFF TGTGCCAGCAGCCCGGGGACAAGCTCCTACAATGAGCAGTTCTTC
. TRBD2 TRBJ2-5 TRBV27 CASSFKREGAQYF TGTGCCAGCAGTTTCAAGCGGGAAGGGGCCCAGTACTTC
. . TRBJ1-1 TRBV27 CASSSVQGLNTEAFF TGTGCCAGCAGTTCTGTACAGGGTTTGAACACTGAAGCTTTCTTT
. . TRBJ1-1 TRBV5-1 CASSLGGDAFF TGCGCCAGCAGCTTGGGAGGGGATGCTTTCTTT
. . TRBJ1-1 TRBV4-1 CASSQAQHMNTEAFF TGCGCCAGCAGCCAAGCTCAACACATGAACACTGAAGCTTTCTTT
once TRBD2 TRBJ2-1 TRBV7-2 CASSLEAGGPYNEQFF TGTGCCAGCAGCTTGGAAGCGGGAGGGCCCTACAATGAGCAGTTCTTC
. TRBD1 TRBJ2-2 TRBV5-1 CASGGTGDNTGELFF TGCGCCAGCGGAGGGACAGGGGATAACACCGGGGAGCTGTTTTTT
. . TRBJ1-2 TRBV7-2 CASSTLRDYGYTF TGTGCCAGCAGCACCCTTAGGGACTATGGCTACACCTTC
. TRBD2 TRBJ2-1 TRBV5-4 CASSLEGGSYNEQFF TGTGCCAGCAGCTTGGAGGGAGGGTCCTACAATGAGCAGTTCTTC
. TRBD2 TRBJ2-2 TRBV5-4 CASSLAGLAGIGELFF TGTGCCAGCAGCTTGGCCGGGCTAGCGGGAATCGGGGAGCTGTTTTTT
. TRBD2 TRBJ2-1 TRBV12-5 CASGLGRRGLAGENEQFF TGTGCTAGTGGTTTGGGACGGAGGGGACTAGCGGGAGAAAATGAGCAGTTCTTC
. . TRBJ2-3 TRBV5-6 CASSFGATSTDTQYF TGTGCCAGCAGCTTCGGGGCTACTAGCACAGATACGCAGTATTTT
. . TRBJ2-3 TRBV30 CAWSALTDTQYF TGTGCCTGGAGTGCACTCACAGATACGCAGTATTTT
. . TRBJ1-3 TRBV11-2 CASSSRDVRGGNTIYF TGTGCCAGCAGTTCCCGGGACGTCAGAGGGGGAAACACCATATATTTT
. TRBD2 TRBJ2-1 TRBV28 CASSAGGSSYNEQFF TGTGCCAGCAGTGCCGGCGGGAGCTCCTACAATGAGCAGTTCTTC
. . TRBJ2-2 TRBV29-1 CSVVAGQSNTGELFF TGCAGCGTTGTTGCGGGTCAGTCGAACACCGGGGAGCTGTTTTTT
. TRBD2 TRBJ2-5 TRBV9 CASSVDGGRKTQYF TGTGCCAGCAGCGTAGATGGCGGGAGAAAGACCCAGTACTTC
. . TRBJ1-1 TRBV7-9 CASSLGEILNTEAFF TGTGCCAGCAGCTTAGGGGAGATTTTGAACACTGAAGCTTTCTTT
. . TRBJ1-1 TRBV5-6 CASSLPPGTTEAFF TGTGCCAGCAGCTTGCCTCCGGGGACCACTGAAGCTTTCTTT
. TRBD1 TRBJ1-5 TRBV28 CASSRPPGTDSNQPQHF TGTGCCAGCAGCCGGCCCCCCGGGACAGATAGCAATCAGCCCCAGCATTTT
. TRBD2 TRBJ2-1 TRBV5-1 CASSLSVREGLQHEQFF TGCGCCAGCAGCTTGTCTGTGCGGGAGGGCCTTCAACATGAGCAGTTCTTC
. TRBD1 TRBJ1-1 TRBV29-1 CSVERAGTGGSAFF TGCAGCGTTGAACGCGCCGGGACAGGGGGTTCGGCTTTCTTT
once TRBD2 TRBJ2-1 TRBV7-2 CASSFLMVAGSHNEQFF TGTGCCAGCAGCTTTTTGATGGTAGCGGGAAGCCACAATGAGCAGTTCTTC
. TRBD2 TRBJ2-3 TRBV4-1 CASSPGLFRGGRGGTDTQYF TGCGCCAGCAGCCCCGGACTTTTCCGGGGCGGGAGAGGTGGTACAGATACGCAGTATTTT
. . TRBJ1-2 TRBV6-6 CASSYSALLNYGYTF TGTGCCAGCAGTTACTCAGCCTTACTTAACTATGGCTACACCTTC
. . TRBJ2-7 TRBV29-1 CSGGVIGYEQYF TGCAGCGGGGGGGTCATCGGCTACGAGCAGTACTTC
. . TRBJ1-3 TRBV9 CASSPTAGNTIYF TGTGCCAGCAGCCCGACGGCAGGAAACACCATATATTTT
once TRBD1 TRBJ2-7 TRBV28 CASSASLKGRGHREQYF TGTGCCAGCAGTGCCTCCCTGAAGGGCAGGGGGCATCGCGAGCAGTACTTC
. TRBD2 TRBJ2-1 TRBV13 CASSNSGESSYNEQFF TGTGCCAGCAGCAATAGCGGGGAGAGCTCCTACAATGAGCAGTTCTTC
. TRBD2 TRBJ2-1 TRBV6-1 CASSKAGGPFGEQFF TGTGCCAGCAGTAAAGCGGGAGGGCCCTTTGGGGAGCAGTTCTTC
. . TRBJ2-3 TRBV7-2 CASSLQTASTDTQYF TGTGCCAGCAGCTTACAAACGGCTAGCACAGATACGCAGTATTTT
once . TRBJ1-4 TRBV10-1 CASSPRLGEKLFF TGCGCCAGCAGTCCGCGGCTTGGGGAAAAACTGTTTTTT
. . TRBJ2-1 TRBV19 CASSPESYNEQFF TGTGCCAGTAGTCCTGAGAGTTACAATGAGCAGTTCTTC
. . TRBJ1-2 TRBV2 CASSYRQLGGYTF TGTGCCAGCAGTTACCGCCAGTTGGGGGGCTACACCTTC
once . TRBJ2-5 TRBV7-9 CASSLVGARETQYF TGTGCCAGCAGCTTAGTTGGCGCTCGTGAGACCCAGTACTTC
. . TRBJ2-7 TRBV7-3 CASSPPGPAAGGEQYF TGTGCCAGCAGCCCACCGGGACCCGCGGCCGGGGGCGAGCAGTACTTC
. . TRBJ1-1 TRBV28 CASSLRAALNTEAFF TGTGCCAGCAGTTTAAGGGCAGCGTTGAACACTGAAGCTTTCTTT
. . TRBJ1-2 TRBV4-3 CASSQVLGTRYGYTF TGCGCCAGCAGCCAAGTACTAGGGACAAGGTATGGCTACACCTTC
. . TRBJ1-5 TRBV19 CASSISRGRGNQPQHF TGTGCCAGTAGTATCTCCAGGGGTAGAGGCAATCAGCCCCAGCATTTT
. TRBD2 TRBJ2-1 TRBV11-2 CASSLLVSGSFFGYNEQFF TGTGCCAGCAGCTTGCTAGTTAGCGGGAGTTTCTTTGGCTACAATGAGCAGTTCTTC
. . TRBJ1-5 TRBV27 CASSPGGSNQPQHF TGTGCCAGCAGTCCCGGGGGGAGCAATCAGCCCCAGCATTTT
. TRBD1 TRBJ1-1 TRBV7-2 CASRKQGATNTEAFF TGTGCCAGCAGAAAACAGGGGGCGACGAACACTGAAGCTTTCTTT
. TRBD1 TRBJ2-2 TRBV2 CASSERQGANTGELFF TGTGCCAGCAGTGAGAGACAGGGCGCGAACACCGGGGAGCTGTTTTTT
. . TRBJ2-3 TRBV21-1 CASSKLASEELCTDTQYF TGTGCCAGCAGCAAGCTGGCTAGCGAGGAGTTGTGCACAGATACGCAGTATTTT
once . TRBJ2-7 TRBV7-9 CASSLQHPEQYF TGTGCCAGCAGCTTACAGCATCCCGAGCAGTACTTC
. TRBD2 TRBJ2-1 TRBV9 CASSSRLAGVYNEQFF TGTGCCAGCAGCTCGCGACTAGCGGGGGTTTACAATGAGCAGTTCTTC
once . TRBJ2-7 TRBV4-1 CASSQESVPFYEQYF TGCGCCAGCAGCCAAGAAAGTGTGCCTTTCTACGAGCAGTACTTC
. . TRBJ2-3 TRBV6-6 CASRKGTITDTQYF TGTGCCAGCAGAAAAGGGACGATCACAGATACGCAGTATTTT
. TRBD2 TRBJ2-1 TRBV9 CASSVGAPGTSGNLFF TGTGCCAGCAGCGTAGGAGCTCCTGGGACTAGCGGGAATCTGTTCTTC
. TRBD1 TRBJ1-4 TRBV30 CAWRGQGKEKLFF TGTGCCTGGAGGGGACAGGGGAAGGAAAAACTGTTTTTT
. TRBD1 TRBJ2-2 TRBV6-5 CASSRGTAYTGELFF TGTGCCAGCAGCCGAGGGACAGCCTACACCGGGGAGCTGTTTTTT
. . TRBJ1-5 TRBV18 CASSPNSGRNQPQHF TGTGCCAGCTCACCAAATTCGGGGAGAAATCAGCCCCAGCATTTT
. . TRBJ1-3 TRBV6-5 CASGGGGNTIYF TGTGCCAGCGGAGGTGGTGGAAACACCATATATTTT
. TRBD1 TRBJ2-7 TRBV29-1 CSFPDRDSYEQYF TGCAGCTTCCCGGACAGGGACTCCTACGAGCAGTACTTC
. . TRBJ2-7 TRBV5-1 CASSPQGKGYEQYF TGCGCCAGCAGTCCCCAGGGGAAGGGTTACGAGCAGTACTTC
. . TRBJ1-3 TRBV6-1 CASSEYFVFEGSGNTIYF TGTGCCAGCAGTGAATATTTTGTATTTGAGGGGTCTGGAAACACCATATATTTT
. TRBD1 TRBJ2-7 TRBV29-1 CSVQGQGDRVQYF TGCAGCGTCCAAGGACAGGGTGATCGGGTGCAGTACTTC
. . TRBJ1-5 TRBV6-5 CASRRALNQPQHF TGTGCCAGCAGGAGAGCTCTCAATCAGCCCCAGCATTTT
. TRBD1 TRBJ1-1 TRBV29-1 CSGRTGSETEAFF TGCAGCGGGCGGACAGGGAGTGAGACTGAAGCTTTCTTT